This T cell receptor beta chain was found in a study of early T cells in non-severe SARS-CoV-2 infection. Study background: Sequencing targeted bulk RNA from unsorted whole blood, leaving chains unpaired.

Worth noting for this clonotype: Its antigen is not identified.

The CDR3 has 13 amino acids. Germline V gives CDR1 DFQATT, CDR2 SNEGSKA (reference sequence). V lost 6 bases and J lost 7, with 13 bases in between. The study's findings and limits: There was a bias toward anti-spike CD8 responses in VDJdb matching, which missed private and CD4 specificities.

Unique molecular identifiers (one per individual cDNA molecule) were attached. In TCRdb, the 5' RACE reads were re-called with MiXCR into one record per CDR3 protein. The sample includes 50,000 to 80,000 distinct CDR3 sequences, about 4.9% of them seen just once. Sequencing input: whole blood. This TCR derives from an adult who was a healthcare worker with PCR-confirmed SARS-CoV-2 infection or an uninfected control (not recorded which). This chain joins TRBV20-1 and TRBJ1-6; no firm D call. As DNA, the CDR3 is TGCAGTGCCGAGGGAAAACCCAATTCACCCCTCCACTTT. Protein sequence: CSAEGKPNSPLHF.